Below, 26 T cell receptor beta chains from the same sample are listed, as sequenced in a study of T-cell memory formation after mild COVID-19. One entry per CDR3 protein results from TCRdb running MiXCR on the 5' RACE reads. Among 90,000 to 120,000 distinct CDR3 sequences listed, 13% to 15% were seen once. The sequenced sample consisted of PBMCs or a T cell subset sorted from them (not recorded which). These receptors were collected from a man younger than 35 who had mild COVID-19 (a few samples of this study predate the infection). Cell type and time point are not known.

CDR3 sequence reads: CASSVDPDTQYF. The DNA for the CDR3 is TGTGCCAGCAGCGTAGATCCAGATACGCAGTATTTT. The chain links TRBV9 to TRBJ2-3, with D unresolved. Between the trimmed V and J ends, which lost 0 bases and 4 bases, there was a span of 3 bases. The CDR3 has 12 amino acids. Germline V gives CDR1 SGDLS, CDR2 YYNGEE.

There are a few counts of this clonotype. This chain connects TRBV7-9 to TRBJ2-4; D gene uncertain. V lost 1 base and J lost 7, with 14 bases in between. The CDR3 runs to 15 residues. The germline CDR1 and CDR2 sequences are SEHNR and FQNEAQ (reference sequence). CDR3 residues: CASSLGPTYGNIQYF. CDR3 nucleotides: TGTGCCAGCAGCTTAGGCCCCACTTACGGGAACATTCAGTACTTC.

This clonotype was found many times. The V and J genes are TRBV6-5 and TRBJ1-2; D may be TRBD1 (6 bases). Germline CDR1 and CDR2: MNHEY and SVGAGI. The CDR3 is 17 residues long. V shed 0 bases and J shed 0 bases, with 14 bases lying between them. CDR3 region: CASSYSMGGRTNYGYTF. CDR3 bases: TGTGCCAGCAGTTACTCGATGGGGGGGCGAACTAACTATGGCTACACCTTC.

This clonotype was seen more than once but under ten times. The chain couples TRBV6-5 to TRBJ2-1; D not certain. CDR3 length equals 14 residues. The V gene's germline CDR1 is MNHEY and CDR2 SVGAGI. Trimming took 0 bases from V and 8 from J, leaving 11 bases between them. This CDR3 is CASSYSGTADEQFF. The CDR3 DNA reads TGTGCCAGCAGTTACTCGGGTACGGCGGATGAGCAGTTCTTC.

The table lists this clonotype with a few counts. The chain joins TRBV10-3 to TRBJ1-4, with D hard to call. The CDR3 is 15 amino acids. V shed 2 bases and J shed 10 bases, with 17 bases lying between them. Germline V lookup: CDR1 ENHRY, CDR2 SYGVKD. The CDR3 bases are TGTGCCATCAGTGAGGCCCATAGGGAAGATGTAAAACTGTTTTTT. It yields the protein CAISEAHREDVKLFF.

The chain has TRBV12-3 or TRBV12-4 and TRBJ2-1, with D perhaps matching TRBD2 (5 bases). V lost 0 bases, J lost 5 bases, and 14 bases lay in between. The length of the CDR3 is 16 residues. CDR3 loop: CASSLALSGRNNEQFF. As DNA, the CDR3 is TGTGCCAGCAGTTTAGCGCTGAGCGGAAGGAACAATGAGCAGTTCTTC.

Only a few counts were recorded for this clonotype. V gene TRBV27 combines with J gene TRBJ2-3; TRBD2 might be the D (6 bases). This CDR3 is built from 13 residues. Trimming removed 8 bases at V and 1 base at J, with 10 bases between. The germline gives CDR1 MNHEY, CDR2 SMNVEV (reference sequence). DNA for the CDR3: TGTGCCAGCGGCGGGGTTGGCACAGATACGCAGTATTTT. Amino acid sequence: CASGGVGTDTQYF.

In this sample, this clonotype turned up a few times. The chain carries TRBV7-9 and TRBJ2-7; D gene uncertain. V lost 5 bases to trimming and J lost 7 bases, with 9 bases between them. The CDR3 loop spans 11 amino acids. CDR1 is SEHNR and CDR2 is FQNEAQ in the germline V gene (reference sequence). CDR3 protein: CASSGPREQYF. The DNA for the CDR3 is TGTGCCAGCAGCGGGCCCCGGGAGCAGTACTTC.

This chain uses TRBV4-3 with TRBJ2-7, with TRBD2 identical over 7 bases. Trimming took 0 bases from V and 4 from J; bases not matched to a gene: 6. The length of the CDR3 is 15 residues. The germline CDR1 and CDR2 sequences are LGHNA and YSLEER. CDR3 in DNA: TGCGCCAGCAGCCAAGATCAGGGAGGGTCATACGAGCAGTACTTC. Its protein product is CASSQDQGGSYEQYF.

The J gene is TRBJ1-2, the V gene TRBV4-3, with D perhaps TRBD1 (6 bases). Germline CDR1 and CDR2: LGHNA and YSLEER. V was shortened by 0 bases and J by 2 bases, with 19 bases between the two germline ends. This CDR3 is built from 18 residues. The CDR3 DNA sequence: TGCGCCAGCAGCCAAGAAGATGGAGCAACAGGGAGGAACTATGGCTACACCTTC. It codes for CASSQEDGATGRNYGYTF.

The sample holds many counts of this clonotype. CDR3 DNA: TGCGCCAGCAGCTTGGAGGCAGGAGGCCCCTACGAGCAGTACTTC. Translating it yields CASSLEAGGPYEQYF. V gene TRBV5-1 combines with J gene TRBJ2-7, with D possibly being TRBD2 (5 bases). In germline, CDR1 is SGHRS, CDR2 YFSETQ. The germline V and J ends were trimmed by 0 bases and 2 bases, with 12 bases remaining between them. CDR3 length: 15 residues.

This clonotype occurred a few times. The chain uses TRBV5-4 and TRBJ2-2; no firm D call. V lost 0 bases and J lost 8, with 5 bases in between. Germline V CDR1 and CDR2: SGHNT, YYREEE (reference sequence). The CDR3 has 12 amino acids. The CDR3 bases are TGTGCCAGCAGCTTGGGAGAGGGGGAGCTGTTTTTT. Protein: CASSLGEGELFF.

This clonotype was counted only a few times. The rearrangement links TRBV12-3 or TRBV12-4 to TRBJ2-1; 15 bases map to TRBD2. CDR3 length equals 14 residues. V lost 8 bases and J lost 8; bases outside the gene matches: 4. The CDR3 protein is CASWTSGGAHEQFF. The DNA of the CDR3 is TGTGCCAGCTGGACTAGCGGGGGGGCACATGAGCAGTTCTTC.

This clonotype occurred many times. The chain has TRBV4-2 and TRBJ2-1; 9 nucleotides match TRBD2. The CDR3 covers 16 residues. The V gene's germline CDR1 is LGHNA and CDR2 YNFKEQ. V shed 0 bases, J shed 1 base, and the junction held 1 base outside the gene matches. CDR3 DNA sequence: TGTGCCAGCAGCCAAGATACTAGCGGGTCCTACAATGAGCAGTTCTTC. It is translated as CASSQDTSGSYNEQFF.

In DNA, the CDR3 is TGTGCCAGCAGCCAAGCGTTCCCTCAAGGCAGAGAGACCCAGTACTTC. This encodes CASSQAFPQGRETQYF. The V and J genes are TRBV4-2 and TRBJ2-5; D is uncertain. CDR3 size: 16 residues. CDR1 and CDR2 from the germline V gene are LGHNA and YNFKEQ. The V end was cut by 1 base, the J end by 4 bases, with 16 bases between.

This chain uses TRBV9 with TRBJ2-3, with 10 bases that match TRBD2. Germline V CDR1 and CDR2: SGDLS, YYNGEE. The CDR3 extends over 15 amino acids. The trim removed 0 bases at V and 4 bases at J, leaving 2 bases unmatched. This CDR3 reads CASSVVTSGADTQYF. DNA of the CDR3: TGTGCCAGCAGCGTAGTTACTAGCGGGGCAGATACGCAGTATTTT.

This clonotype was observed many times. The V call is TRBV12-3 or TRBV12-4, the J call TRBJ1-6; a weak D match, TRBD1 (6 bases). V was shortened by 6 bases and J by 7 bases, with 13 bases between the two germline ends. CDR3 length: 14 amino acids. The CDR3 bases are TGTGCCAGCAGGGCGGACAGTGGCAATTCACCCCTCCACTTT. Its protein is CASRADSGNSPLHF.

The J gene is TRBJ2-3, the V gene TRBV5-1, with D possibly called TRBD1 or TRBD2 (5 bases each). The germline V gene has CDR1 SGHRS and CDR2 YFSETQ. CDR3 length equals 15 residues. Trimming shortened V by 3 bases and J by 7 bases, and 18 bases separated the two germline ends. The CDR3 spells CASSSLPGPANTQYF. CDR3 nucleotides: TGCGCCAGCAGCTCGCTACCGGGACCTGCCAATACGCAGTATTTT.

The rearrangement joins TRBV19 to TRBJ2-7; unclear D gene. The CDR3 sequence is 14 residues long. V was shortened by 4 bases and J by 2 bases, with 12 bases between the two germline ends. Germline lookup yields CDR1 LNHDA and CDR2 SQIVND (reference sequence). The CDR3 DNA sequence: TGTGCCAGTAGTACTCATTCCTCGGCCTACGAGCAGTACTTC. It specifies CASSTHSSAYEQYF. The whole variable domain, filled in from reference TRBV19 and TRBJ2-7, reads DGGITQSPKYLFRKEGQNVTLSCEQNLNHDAMYWYRQDPGQGLRLIYYSQIVNDFQKGDIAEGYSVSREKKESFPLTVTSAQKNPTAFYLCASSTHSSAYEQYFGPGTRLTVT.

The rearrangement uses TRBV6-6 and TRBJ1-3; TRBD1 might be the D (5 bases). From germline, CDR1 is MNHNY and CDR2 SVGAGI (reference sequence). This CDR3 region has 17 residues. The germline V and J ends were trimmed by 0 bases and 7 bases, with 19 bases remaining between them. For the CDR3, the DNA is TGTGCCAGCAGTTACTCCCCGGCAGGGAGATTTTTTAACACCATATATTTT. Translated: CASSYSPAGRFFNTIYF.

The rearrangement joins TRBV6-5 to TRBJ1-2; unclear D gene. The CDR3 runs 14 residues. The germline CDR1 and CDR2 sequences are MNHEY and SVGAGI. Between the trimmed V and J ends, which lost 0 bases and 4 bases, there was a span of 9 bases. The CDR3 sequence is CASSYSAASYGYTF. CDR3 nucleotide sequence: TGTGCCAGCAGTTACTCGGCGGCATCCTATGGCTACACCTTC.

This clonotype was seen at least ten times. CDR3 protein: CASSLPTRTAGGTEAFF. In nucleotides, the CDR3 is TGTGCCAGCAGTCTACCCACGAGGACTGCGGGAGGCACTGAAGCTTTCTTT. V is TRBV6-2 or TRBV6-3 and J is TRBJ1-1; D gene uncertain. CDR1 is MNHEY, CDR2 SVGEGT, per germline. V lost 5 bases to trimming and J lost 4 bases, with 23 bases between them. This CDR3 is 17 amino acids long.

Many counts were recorded for this clonotype. The genes are TRBV4-2 and TRBJ2-3; no firm D call. CDR1 and CDR2 (germline): LGHNA, YNFKEQ. V lost 0 bases to trimming and J lost 6 bases, with 19 bases between them. The CDR3 contains 17 residues. In nucleotides, the CDR3 is TGTGCCAGCAGCCAAGACCGTGGCAGGTCCGAGATTGATACGCAGTATTTT. This encodes CASSQDRGRSEIDTQYF.

There are many counts of this clonotype. The chain carries TRBV4-3 and TRBJ2-4; TRBD1 matches 8 bases. J was trimmed by 15 bases and V by 3 bases; bases with no gene match: 10. The germline V gene has CDR1 LGHNA and CDR2 YSLEER. CDR3 size: 13 residues. For the CDR3, the DNA is TGCGCCAGCAGCCATGCATCGGGACAGGAGCGGTACTTC. This translates into CASSHASGQERYF.

V usage is TRBV12-3 or TRBV12-4 and J usage is TRBJ2-3, with 8 bases fitting TRBD2. V dropped 7 bases and J dropped 3; count of bases not matched to a gene: 9. This CDR3 has 15 residues. Here the CDR3 reads CASTRVAGWTDTQYF. CDR3 sequence (DNA): TGTGCCAGCACCCGGGTAGCGGGGTGGACAGATACGCAGTATTTT.

V and J are TRBV18 and TRBJ2-7; TRBD1 matches at 7 bases. V dropped 4 bases and J dropped 4; count of bases not matched to a gene: 7. Germline CDR1 and CDR2: KGHSH and LQKENI. The CDR3 extends over 14 amino acids. In DNA, the CDR3 is TGTGCCAGCTCACTTAAGGGGGCGCCGTACGAGCAGTACTTC. This translates into CASSLKGAPYEQYF.